The present T cell receptor beta chain was sequenced within a study of OX40 agonist ivuxolimab in advanced cancers. A note on the overall study: Ivuxolimab, which targeted the costimulatory receptor OX40 (CD134), was an agonistic, fully human IgG2 monoclonal antibody. Intravenous ivuxolimab was administered to patients every 2 weeks at six dose levels: 0.01, 0.1, 0.3, 1.5, 3 and 10 mg/kg. Among the roughly 52 dose-escalation patients, around 20 had hepatocellular carcinoma, around 15 melanoma, 9 renal cell carcinoma and 9 head and neck cancer. A male proportion of approximately 83% and a mean age of 60 years, ranging from about 23 to 79, were recorded for the dose-escalation cohort. Prior anti-PD-1, anti-PD-L1 or anti-CTLA-4 therapy was permitted, and checkpoint inhibitors had been received by around 39% of dose-escalation patients. Partial responses occurred in three dose-escalation patients, of whom one had hepatocellular carcinoma and two had cutaneous melanoma. The point of sequencing TCRbeta in the periphery was to test whether ivuxolimab changed TCR sequence diversity and drove clonal T-cell expansion. The paper covers the monotherapy dose-escalation part of the phase I ivuxolimab trial, which included N of about 56 patients. Results and caveats for the whole study, not just this receptor: On average, CD8+ T cells showed more expanded clones than CD4+ T cells after ivuxolimab. In partial responders in the 0.1-3.0 mg/kg groups, normalized peripheral clonal expansion was found to be among the lowest, especially among CD8+ T cells. The antigen specificity of the peripheral T cells that underwent clonal expansion was not determined. Clonal expansion of both CD4+ and CD8+ blood T cells was observed from baseline to week 6 at doses 0.1 to 3.0 mg/kg. Low levels of normalized T-cell clonal expansion were also shown by some nonresponding patients.

V lost 0 bases and J lost 4 bases; the stretch between them is 7 bases long. Its CDR3 holds 14 amino acids, cysteine through phenylalanine. Of the read, only the CDR3 DNA is kept; its 42 bases are in frame from base 1. Via the germline V gene, CDR1 is SGDLS and CDR2 YYNGEE. A note on this clone: This receptor's antigen is unknown. Base qualities are not at hand, and no much larger clone is one base apart.

The trial excluded patients who had a history of autoimmune disease or were on systemic immunosuppression. Peripheral blood for TCR sequencing was collected from all dose cohorts at baseline, on cycle 4 day 1, and on cycle 7 day 1. Samples came from an open-label, multicenter, first-in-human phase I dose-escalation trial of ivuxolimab. Adults with locally advanced or metastatic head and neck squamous cell, hepatocellular, melanoma or renal cell carcinoma were enrolled in the trial. Before TCR sequencing, CD4+ and CD8+ T cells were separately sorted from peripheral blood. To sequence the TCRbeta CDR3 region, genomic DNA was isolated from the sorted cells. The immunoSEQ Assay was used to sequence the TCRbeta CDR3 regions. TCRdb carries this immuneACCESS record with in-frame sequences only. Its versions omit some clonotypes, under half of them owing to an unresolved V gene in the studies checked, with the rest unexplained. This sample lists roughly 76,000 clones; just under 85% were detected once. Less than 6.5% of the sample is in the top ten clones.

The V and J segments used are TRBV9 and TRBJ2-2; the D segment cannot be called with confidence. Specimen: CD4+ or CD8+ T cells sorted from blood, collected in a trial of the OX40 agonist ivuxolimab. The TCR comes from an adult with an advanced solid tumor such as melanoma, head and neck, liver or kidney cancer. The DNA sequence follows: TGTGCCAGCAGCGTAGACCTAACCACCGGGGAGCTGTTTTTT. It translates to CASSVDLTTGELFF.